The T cell receptor beta chain described here comes from a study of T cells in Graves' hyperthyroidism and ophthalmopathy (dated by TCRdb to between 2017 and 2020). Describing the broader study: Peripheral blood samples were taken at the time of initial diagnosis, prior to any treatment. An independent validation cohort of around 19 hyperthyroidism patients and about 15 patients who later progressed to ophthalmopathy tested prospective prediction of ophthalmopathy. TCR V-J signatures able to tell the groups apart were searched for in a discovery cohort of some 100 patients, of whom roughly 42 had Graves' ophthalmopathy and about 55 had stable Graves' hyperthyroidism. The study also compared thyroid tissue and blood T-cell repertoires from several Graves' hyperthyroidism patients. The paper describes TCR Vbeta CDR3 sequencing of 120 to 150 peripheral blood samples, made up of about 40 ophthalmopathy patients, approximately 73 hyperthyroidism patients and some 17 progressor patients. The roughly 100 discovery patients were randomly split 7:3 into training and test sets. After blood sampling, hyperthyroidism patients were treated with methimazole at a starting dose of 30 mg daily, and ophthalmopathy patients were treated with high-dose intravenous methylprednisolone.

The TCR beta CDR3 regions were amplified from the RNA transcripts. For the first round of RT-PCR on the TCR CDR3, the HTBI primer set was used together with the Qiagen OneStep RT-PCR kit. A second multiplex PCR round built the libraries, followed by size selection and purification. The libraries were sequenced on an Illumina HiSeq2000 using paired-end 100 bp reads. The authors processed their data as follows. SOAPnuke was used to process the raw data, removing reads that contained adapters or uncalled bases, had a mean Phred below 15, or lacked an exact match to the constant primer or identifier. COPE v1.2.5 was used to merge the high-quality paired reads, and each unique nucleotide sequence was defined as a clonotype. MiTCR v1.1 was used to align clonotypes to the IMGT TRBV, TRBD and TRBJ reference segments. Only V-J combinations with frequency above 0.0001, covering 98% to 99.2% of repertoires, were analysed. A TCS score was defined as the ratio between F50 (clonal expansion) and ExV (chaos), using BLOSUM62-based TCRdist between CDR3 peptides within each V-J. Welch's t-statistics and random forest reduced fewer than 600 V-J features to roughly 13, which were used in a naive Bayes classifier (R e1071). Using fastp at Q25 and MiXCR, TCRdb reprocessed the public reads and kept productive beta chains. For every CDR3 protein sequence, its rows merge into one entry that carries the most common genes and DNA. In this record, the V and J calls reflect TCRdb's handling and not the investigators' own analysis. For this sample the table gives 330,000 or so distinct CDR3 sequences, of which roughly a fifth were detected only once. Less than 45% of the sample rests with the top ten.

Ophthalmopathy patients had moderately to severely active disease, with a Clinical Activity Score of 3 or more, a NOSPECS grade of 4 or more, and a disease duration of less than 3 months. Patients with uncontrolled infections, other autoimmune diseases, pregnancy or lactation were excluded. Clinical symptoms, serum thyroxine and TRAb, thyroid ultrasound, and orbital computed tomography formed the basis for the diagnoses. PBMCs were separated from roughly 10 ml of fresh peripheral blood using Ficoll-Paque density gradient centrifugation. Total RNA was extracted with Trizol reagent, and quality was checked on an Agilent 2100 Bioanalyzer. In its sample, this clonotype was seen a few times. Its antigen is still unknown. Within one base of it there is no much larger clone, and no base qualities were kept. CDR1 is given as SQVTM and CDR2 as ANQGSEA, both from the germline V gene. From cysteine to phenylalanine, the CDR3 is 14 amino acids long. The DNA shown is the 42-base CDR3, in frame from base 1. V sheds 7 bases and J sheds 7 bases, leaving 20 bases between their ends.

The paper as a whole reports these results and caveats: In validation, the model predicted progression to ophthalmopathy with approximately 71% sensitivity and approximately 72% specificity, a median of 6.5 months before onset. No statistical method was used to fix the sample size in advance, and group allocation was not hidden from the investigators. Ophthalmopathy was separated from stable hyperthyroidism by a 13 V-J signature model, with 85% to 90% sensitivity and just over 81% specificity obtained in cross-validation and 80%/75% obtained in testing. Most expanded thyroid clonotypes (frequency above 0.001) were also detected in blood, suggesting blood repertoires may reflect thyroid immune responses.

The sequencing input was blood. This TCR was sampled from a middle-aged man with Graves' ophthalmopathy. The V gene is TRBV29-1 and the J gene is TRBJ2-1; too little of a D gene remains to name it. Here is the DNA: TGCAGCGCCCCAGGTGTGGTGGCTGGGAATGAGCAGTTCTTC. Its translation reads: CSAPGVVAGNEQFF.